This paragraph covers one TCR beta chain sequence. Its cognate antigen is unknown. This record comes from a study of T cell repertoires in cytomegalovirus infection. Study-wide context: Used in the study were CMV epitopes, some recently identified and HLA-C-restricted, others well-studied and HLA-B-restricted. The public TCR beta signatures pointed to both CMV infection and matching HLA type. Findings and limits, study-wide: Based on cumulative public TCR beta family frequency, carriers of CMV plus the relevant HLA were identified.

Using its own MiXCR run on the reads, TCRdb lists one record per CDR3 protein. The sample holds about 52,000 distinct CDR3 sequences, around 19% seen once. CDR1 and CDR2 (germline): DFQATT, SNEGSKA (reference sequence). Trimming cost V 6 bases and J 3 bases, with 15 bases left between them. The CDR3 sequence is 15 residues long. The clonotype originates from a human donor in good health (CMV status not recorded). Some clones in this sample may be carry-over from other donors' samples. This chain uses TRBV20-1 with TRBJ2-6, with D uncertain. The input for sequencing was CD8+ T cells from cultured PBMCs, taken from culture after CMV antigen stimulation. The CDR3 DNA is TGCAGTGCCCCAACCTCCGCAGATGGGGCCAACGTCCTGACTTTC. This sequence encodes CSAPTSADGANVLTF.